Listed below are T cell receptor beta chains from one sample, sequenced in a study of molecular identifiers for immune sequencing clone quantification. TCRdb fed the PCR reads into MiXCR, producing one record per CDR3 protein. The table lists over 85,000 distinct CDR3 sequences, 20% to 25% of them singletons. Sequencing used naive CD8+ T cells from blood, with Jurkat cell RNA spiked in. The origin of the receptors is a human donor in good health. Some libraries in this study had Jurkat cell RNA spiked in. The CDR3 runs from the conserved cysteine through the conserved F or W. The order of the fields is V gene, D gene, J gene, clone size, CDR3 DNA, CDR3 protein. The D gene is left open where the match is weak. Some rows have no size entry. The others give once, few or many, or a class for an expanded clone.

>TRBV6-2/TRBV6-3|TRBD2|TRBJ2-7|NA
TGTGCCAGCAGTTACTCTGCGGGAGGTGGGGACTTC
CASSYSAGGGDF
>TRBV27|NA|TRBJ1-1|NA
TGTGCCAGCTTGCAGAGGGCCAGGGGAACTGAAGCTTTCTTT
CASLQRARGTEAFF
>TRBV19|NA|TRBJ1-1|NA
TGTGCCAGTAGTCCTGCCCGAGTGAACACTGAAGCTTTCTTT
CASSPARVNTEAFF
>TRBV7-9|NA|TRBJ2-3|few
TGTGCCAGCAGCCCTCCCACGGGCGAGCCAACAGATACGCAGTATTTT
CASSPPTGEPTDTQYF
>TRBV19|NA|TRBJ2-2|NA
TGTGCCAGTAGTAGGTTTAACACCGCCGTCGGGGAGCTGATTTTT
CASSRFNTAVGELIF
>TRBV29-1|NA|TRBJ2-3|many
TGCAGCGTCGAAGATACGCAGTATTTT
CSVEDTQYF
>TRBV29-1|NA|TRBJ2-2|many
TGCAGCATCCGGACCGAGAACACCGGGGAGCTGTTTTTT
CSIRTENTGELFF
>TRBV4-3|NA|TRBJ1-4|many
TGCGCCAGCAGCCAAGATCGGCGCACGGGTGTCAATGAAAAACTGTTTTTT
CASSQDRRTGVNEKLFF
>TRBV6-4|NA|TRBJ1-1|many
TGTGCCAGCAGTGACCCTCAGGGGGAAGCTTTCTTT
CASSDPQGEAFF
>TRBV30|NA|TRBJ2-3|many
TGTGCCTGGAGTCCAAGTCGGGATACGCAGTATTTT
CAWSPSRDTQYF
>TRBV27|NA|TRBJ2-3|many
TGTGCCAGCAGCTTCGGATCCACAGATACGCAGTATTTT
CASSFGSTDTQYF
>TRBV6-1|NA|TRBJ2-7|many
TGTGCCAGCAGTGAAGCGGGGAGCTACGAGCAGTACTTC
CASSEAGSYEQYF
>TRBV6-5|TRBD1|TRBJ2-1|NA
TGTGCCAGCAGCCATGGACAGGGCAACTCCCACAATGAGCAGTTCTTC
CASSHGQGNSHNEQFF
>TRBV6-2/TRBV6-3|NA|TRBJ2-3|NA
TGTGCCAGCCGATTAGCAATAGAAGAGTCAGCTACGCAGTATTTT
CASRLAIEESATQYF
>TRBV4-3|TRBD1|TRBJ2-7|many
TGCGCCAGCAGCCAAGAGCCCCGACAGGGGATACACGAGCAGTACTTC
CASSQEPRQGIHEQYF
>TRBV12-5|NA|TRBJ2-2|few
TGTGCTAGTGGTTTCCAGTCAAGCAGAGGAACCGGGGAGCTGTTTTTT
CASGFQSSRGTGELFF